The text below deals with one T cell receptor beta chain. Here immunoSEQ multiplex PCR was the method, and the copy in TCRdb shows in-frame clones only, minus some. The sample records roughly 120,000 clones, 70% to 90% being singletons. These data belong to a study of cytomegalovirus exposure and HLA in healthy donors. The CDR3 consists of 13 residues. V was clipped by 7 bases and J by 11 bases; unmatched bases: 12. CDR1 and CDR2 from the germline V gene are LGHNT and FRNRAP. The rearrangement links TRBV12-5 to TRBJ1-1, with TRBD1 identical over 8 bases. The TCR sequence derives from a woman aged 25 to 45 in good health and CMV-seronegative. The sequenced material came from PBMCs. The chain's CDR3 is CASDTDRGVSAFF. As DNA, the CDR3 is TGTGCTAGTGACACAGACAGGGGAGTATCTGCTTTCTTT.